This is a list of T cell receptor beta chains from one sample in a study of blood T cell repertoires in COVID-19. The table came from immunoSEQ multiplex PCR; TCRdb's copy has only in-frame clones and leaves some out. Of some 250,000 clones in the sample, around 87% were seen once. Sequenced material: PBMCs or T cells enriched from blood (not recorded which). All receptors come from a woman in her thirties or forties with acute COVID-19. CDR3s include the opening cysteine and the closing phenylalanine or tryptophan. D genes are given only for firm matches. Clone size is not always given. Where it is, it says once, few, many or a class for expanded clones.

CDR3aa: CASSAFLAVSNEKLFF; CDR3nt: TGTGCCAGCAGTGCTTTTCTGGCCGTATCTAATGAAAAACTGTTTTTT; v_gene: TRBV6-1; d_gene: .; abundance: .; j_gene: TRBJ1-4
CDR3aa: CATSDPRPGLAGPNEQFF; CDR3nt: TGTGCCACCAGTGATCCCCGACCGGGACTAGCGGGACCCAATGAGCAGTTCTTC; v_gene: TRBV24-1; d_gene: TRBD2; abundance: .; j_gene: TRBJ2-1
CDR3aa: CASSLGEDEQFF; CDR3nt: TGTGCCAGCAGTTTAGGGGAGGATGAGCAGTTCTTC; v_gene: TRBV12-3/TRBV12-4; d_gene: .; abundance: .; j_gene: TRBJ2-1
CDR3aa: CASSISAGGDIIEQYF; CDR3nt: TGCGCCAGCAGCATCTCAGCGGGAGGGGATATTATAGAGCAGTACTTC; v_gene: TRBV5-1; d_gene: TRBD2; abundance: .; j_gene: TRBJ2-7
CDR3aa: CASRGRNTGELFF; CDR3nt: TGTGCCAGTAGGGGGAGGAACACCGGGGAGCTGTTTTTT; v_gene: TRBV27; d_gene: .; abundance: .; j_gene: TRBJ2-2
CDR3aa: CASSLLMTSGYSSTDTQYF; CDR3nt: TGTGCCAGCAGCTTACTCATGACTAGCGGGTATTCTAGCACAGATACGCAGTATTTT; v_gene: TRBV7-8; d_gene: TRBD2; abundance: .; j_gene: TRBJ2-3
CDR3aa: CASTQGARNTEAFF; CDR3nt: TGTGCCAGCACACAGGGGGCGAGGAACACTGAAGCTTTCTTT; v_gene: TRBV6-5; d_gene: TRBD1; abundance: .; j_gene: TRBJ1-1
CDR3aa: CASSLEWGVSYEQYF; CDR3nt: TGTGCCAGCAGCTTGGAGTGGGGCGTCTCCTACGAGCAGTACTTC; v_gene: TRBV5-6; d_gene: .; abundance: .; j_gene: TRBJ2-7
CDR3aa: CASRNRVGETQYF; CDR3nt: TGTGCCAGTAGGAACAGGGTTGGGGAGACCCAGTACTTC; v_gene: TRBV19; d_gene: .; abundance: once; j_gene: TRBJ2-5
CDR3aa: CASSDGQASGTDTQYF; CDR3nt: TGTGCCAGCAGTGACGGACAGGCGTCTGGGACAGATACGCAGTATTTT; v_gene: TRBV25-1; d_gene: TRBD1; abundance: .; j_gene: TRBJ2-3
CDR3aa: CASGLTGDWNEQYF; CDR3nt: TGCGCCAGCGGATTGACAGGGGATTGGAACGAGCAGTACTTC; v_gene: TRBV10-1; d_gene: TRBD1; abundance: few; j_gene: TRBJ2-7
CDR3aa: CASSENRVGGTEAFF; CDR3nt: TGTGCCAGCAGCGAGAACAGGGTAGGTGGCACTGAAGCTTTCTTT; v_gene: TRBV2; d_gene: .; abundance: .; j_gene: TRBJ1-1
CDR3aa: CASRTSGAPQSRAFF; CDR3nt: TGTGCCAGTAGGACCTCAGGGGCCCCCCAATCGAGAGCTTTCTTT; v_gene: TRBV19; d_gene: .; abundance: .; j_gene: TRBJ1-1
CDR3aa: CASSGGTGGEQYF; CDR3nt: TGTGCCAGCTCCGGTGGGACAGGGGGCGAGCAGTACTTC; v_gene: TRBV19; d_gene: TRBD1; abundance: .; j_gene: TRBJ2-7
CDR3aa: CASSMGTAYEQYF; CDR3nt: TGTGCCAGCAGCATGGGGACAGCCTACGAGCAGTACTTC; v_gene: TRBV7-8; d_gene: TRBD1; abundance: .; j_gene: TRBJ2-7
CDR3aa: CASSQLWGEKLFF; CDR3nt: TGTGCCAGCAGCCAGCTGTGGGGCGAAAAACTGTTTTTT; v_gene: TRBV3-1/TRBV3-2; d_gene: .; abundance: .; j_gene: TRBJ1-4
CDR3aa: CASSRQGSVGYTF; CDR3nt: TGTGCCAGCAGCCGACAGGGCTCAGTTGGCTACACCTTC; v_gene: TRBV6-5; d_gene: TRBD1; abundance: .; j_gene: TRBJ1-2
CDR3aa: CASSPREEVQETQYF; CDR3nt: TGTGCCAGCTCACCTCGGGAGGAAGTACAAGAGACCCAGTACTTC; v_gene: TRBV18; d_gene: TRBD2; abundance: many; j_gene: TRBJ2-5
CDR3aa: CASSQVDASGYYNEQFF; CDR3nt: TGCGCCAGCAGCCAAGTGGATGCTAGCGGGTATTACAATGAGCAGTTCTTC; v_gene: TRBV4-1; d_gene: TRBD2; abundance: .; j_gene: TRBJ2-1
CDR3aa: CASRGGFSYEQYF; CDR3nt: TGTGCCAGCAGGGGCGGGTTTTCCTACGAGCAGTACTTC; v_gene: TRBV2; d_gene: .; abundance: .; j_gene: TRBJ2-7
CDR3aa: CSASGTSGIAGDTQYF; CDR3nt: TGCAGTGCTAGTGGGACTAGCGGGATCGCAGGAGATACGCAGTATTTT; v_gene: TRBV20-1; d_gene: TRBD2; abundance: .; j_gene: TRBJ2-3
CDR3aa: CASSIGQGGDTQYF; CDR3nt: TGTGCCAGTAGTATCGGGCAGGGAGGAGATACGCAGTATTTT; v_gene: TRBV19; d_gene: .; abundance: once; j_gene: TRBJ2-3
CDR3aa: CASSFSGVWQPQHF; CDR3nt: TGTGCCAGCAGTTTCTCGGGGGTCTGGCAGCCCCAGCATTTT; v_gene: TRBV27; d_gene: .; abundance: .; j_gene: TRBJ1-5
CDR3aa: CSGAGGMDYGYTF; CDR3nt: TGCAGCGGAGCAGGGGGCATGGACTATGGCTACACCTTC; v_gene: TRBV29-1; d_gene: TRBD1; abundance: .; j_gene: TRBJ1-2
CDR3aa: CASSLVIERASYNEQFF; CDR3nt: TGCGCCAGCAGCCTAGTGATCGAGAGGGCCTCCTACAATGAGCAGTTCTTC; v_gene: TRBV4-1; d_gene: .; abundance: .; j_gene: TRBJ2-1
CDR3aa: CASSVTGQNTEAFF; CDR3nt: TGTGCCAGCAGCGTTACAGGGCAGAACACTGAAGCTTTCTTT; v_gene: TRBV9; d_gene: .; abundance: .; j_gene: TRBJ1-1
CDR3aa: CASNRDRGPGEQYF; CDR3nt: TGTGCCAGCAACCGGGACAGGGGGCCAGGGGAGCAGTACTTC; v_gene: TRBV2; d_gene: TRBD1; abundance: .; j_gene: TRBJ2-7
CDR3aa: CASQGPYNSPLHF; CDR3nt: TGTGCCTCCCAGGGGCCGTATAATTCACCCCTCCACTTT; v_gene: TRBV28; d_gene: .; abundance: once; j_gene: TRBJ1-6
CDR3aa: CASSLTGGDPYNEQFF; CDR3nt: TGCGCCAGCAGCTTAACAGGGGGCGACCCATACAATGAGCAGTTCTTC; v_gene: TRBV5-1; d_gene: TRBD1; abundance: few; j_gene: TRBJ2-1
CDR3aa: CASSLEVGGFSYEQYF; CDR3nt: TGTGCCAGCAGCTTAGAGGTGGGAGGCTTTTCCTACGAGCAGTACTTC; v_gene: TRBV7-9; d_gene: .; abundance: .; j_gene: TRBJ2-7
CDR3aa: CASSYSGRSDTGELFF; CDR3nt: TGTGCCAGCAGTTATAGCGGGAGGTCTGACACCGGGGAGCTGTTTTTT; v_gene: TRBV2; d_gene: TRBD2; abundance: .; j_gene: TRBJ2-2
CDR3aa: CASSQAKGAGTGELFF; CDR3nt: TGCGCCAGCAGCCAAGCGAAGGGGGCGGGAACCGGGGAGCTGTTTTTT; v_gene: TRBV4-1; d_gene: .; abundance: few; j_gene: TRBJ2-2